Presented here are 9 T cell receptor beta chains from one specimen sequenced in a study of shared clonotypes between healthy human individuals. The assay was immunoSEQ multiplex PCR, and TCRdb's table has in-frame clones only and misses some. The data contain roughly 2.2 million clones, around 93% of them singletons. What was sequenced was naive CD4+ T cells from PBMCs. Subset described: CD45RA+ positively selected. Receptors originate from a man younger than 35 in good health. Some clones in this sample may be carry-over from other donors' samples.

This chain uses TRBV7-5 with TRBJ2-7; whether TRBD1, the table's D call, matches the DNA was not checked. TRBV7-5 counts as a pseudogene. This CDR3 is 17 amino acids long. As DNA, the CDR3 is TGTGTCAGAAGCTTAGGCCCAGGGGACCGGAGCTCCTACGAGCAGTACTTC. This codes for CVRSLGPGDRSSYEQYF.

The chain couples TRBV28 to TRBJ1-1, with a weak D call TRBD1 (5 bases). This CDR3 comprises 12 residues. CDR1 and CDR2 (germline): MDHEN, SYDVKM. Trimming removed 2 bases from V and 11 bases from J, with 12 bases in between. The CDR3 reads CASSLARAGAFF. DNA for the CDR3: TGTGCCAGCAGTTTAGCCAGGGCAGGGGCTTTCTTT.

The chain recombines TRBV28 with TRBJ1-2; tentatively, D is TRBD1 (6 bases). The V and J ends lost 2 bases and 5 bases respectively, with 12 bases between them. Germline-derived CDR1 and CDR2 are MDHEN and SYDVKM. The length of the CDR3 is 14 residues. CDR3 DNA: TGTGCCAGCAGTTTAACAGGGCGAGTATATGGCTACACCTTC. Its protein product is CASSLTGRVYGYTF.

The chain employs TRBV7-6 and TRBJ2-2; 7 positions match TRBD2. The CDR3 covers 17 residues. Per germline, CDR1 SGHVS and CDR2 FNYEAQ. The trim removed 1 base at V and 2 bases at J, leaving 7 bases unmatched. CDR3: CASSLVRAGRNTGELFF. The DNA for the CDR3 is TGTGCCAGCAGCTTAGTACGAGCGGGACGAAACACCGGGGAGCTGTTTTTT.

This clone was seen just once. The rearrangement joins TRBV5-1 to TRBJ2-7; 9 bases fit TRBD2. Trimming took 4 bases from V and 1 from J; bases not matched to a gene: 6. The germline V gene has CDR1 SGHRS and CDR2 YFSETQ. This CDR3 is 15 amino acids long. CDR3 DNA sequence: TGCGCCAGCAGCCCGACCGGACTAGCGTCCTACGAGCAGTACTTC. Its translation is CASSPTGLASYEQYF. The variable domain in full, with the rest retrieved from reference TRBV5-1 and TRBJ2-7, is KAGVTQTPRYLIKTRGQQVTLSCSPISGHRSVSWYQQTPGQGLQFLFEYFSETQRNKGNFPGRFSGRQFSNSRSEMNVSTLELGDSALYLCASSPTGLASYEQYFGPGTRLTVT.

The chain has TRBV30 and TRBJ2-1; D remains unclear. Trimming removed 3 bases at V and 7 bases at J, with 10 bases between. Germline V gene lookup returns CDR1 GTSNPN and CDR2 SVGIG (reference sequence). The CDR3 length is 12 residues. In DNA, the CDR3 is TGTGCCTGGAGCCCTCGGAGAAATGAGCAGTTCTTC. Translated: CAWSPRRNEQFF.

V gene TRBV19 combines with J gene TRBJ2-7, with D possibly being TRBD1 (6 bases). The CDR3 has 14 amino acids. The V end was cut by 6 bases, the J end by 0 bases, with 12 bases between. The V gene's germline CDR1 is LNHDA and CDR2 SQIVND (reference sequence). CDR3 amino acids: CASRWDTYSYEQYF. The CDR3 nucleotides are TGTGCCAGTAGATGGGACACATACTCCTACGAGCAGTACTTC.

The chain is built from TRBV5-1 and TRBJ1-4; D is perhaps TRBD1 (5 bases). With 3 bases removed from V and 7 bases from J, the gap between germline ends came to 16 bases. Germline CDR1 reads SGHRS; CDR2 reads YFSETQ. The CDR3 has 15 residues. CDR3 coding DNA: TGCGCCAGCAGCTCCCCGAGCGGGGGGGGTGAAAAACTGTTTTTT. This encodes CASSSPSGGGEKLFF.

This sequence joins TRBV18 and TRBJ1-5; a possible D gene is TRBD1 (5 bases). Germline assignment: CDR1 KGHSH and CDR2 LQKENI. Deletions cut 6 bases from V and 7 bases from J, with 13 bases between. This CDR3 contains 13 residues. This CDR3 is CASSSGLGQPQHF. For the CDR3, the DNA is TGTGCCAGCTCGTCAGGGTTGGGCCAGCCCCAGCATTTT.